The clone carrying this TCR beta chain was picked up many times. The target antigen is unknown. With the read ending 3 residues before the CDR3 end, the germline J gene is used to fill in that end. The entry originates in a study of T cell clonality in common variable immunodeficiency. General study points: Fewer deletions and N-nucleotide insertions were reportedly seen in common variable immunodeficiency TCR beta sequences. Links between repertoire features and CVID complications were heterogeneity-limited.

Only in-frame clones appear in the TCRdb table, and some are missing; sequencing was by immunoSEQ multiplex PCR. The sample includes about 9,200 clones, none of them occurring once. The CDR3 has 15 residues. Looked up from germline, CDR1 is LNHDA and CDR2 is SQIVND (reference sequence). Trimming removed 4 bases from V and 6 bases from J, with 17 bases in between. The specimen was peripheral blood mononuclear cells. The origin of this receptor is a human donor with common variable immunodeficiency. The V gene is TRBV19, the J gene TRBJ2-3; D is perhaps TRBD2 (6 bases). CDR3 in amino acids: CASSRTGPSGDTQYF. Incomplete CDR3 DNA: TGTGCCAGTAGTAGAACCGGGCCCAGCGGGGATACG.